A selection of T cell receptor beta chains follows, all from one sample in a study of Tregs in tolerant kidney transplant recipients. Measured with immunoSEQ multiplex PCR; TCRdb has only the in-frame clones, and not every one. Of about 240,000 clones listed, 84% are singletons. The source material was CD4+ T cells from blood. These receptors were taken from a human donor in good health. The CDR3 runs from the conserved cysteine through the conserved F or W.

CDR3aa,j_gene,v_gene
CASSQQPNTEAFF,TRBJ1-1,TRBV6-6
CAWSSRTNTEAFF,TRBJ1-1,TRBV30
CASSVRSSYNEQFF,TRBJ2-1,TRBV9
CASSLGRVVPETQYF,TRBJ2-5,TRBV5-1
CASSETATGRNIQYF,TRBJ2-4,TRBV10-1
CASGQGQTYEQYF,TRBJ2-7,TRBV2
CASSLGSGPYEQYF,TRBJ2-7,TRBV5-1
CAIKAEFNMNTEAFF,TRBJ1-1,TRBV10-3
CATSLGENLRGYTF,TRBJ1-2,TRBV15
CASSYGRGSRPSSYEQYF,TRBJ2-7,TRBV5-6
CASSLAPDISGNTIYF,TRBJ1-3,TRBV11-2
CASSLAGTASRGELFF,TRBJ2-2,TRBV5-1
CASRTLFGVTSYEQYF,TRBJ2-7,TRBV27
CASSSWEMGKNIQYF,TRBJ2-4,TRBV19
CASSPTATLANVLTF,TRBJ2-6,TRBV18
CASSSRGAKGHEQYF,TRBJ2-7,TRBV7-6
CASSLKVVGPYEQYF,TRBJ2-7,TRBV13
CASSYRDWRNEQFF,TRBJ2-1,TRBV5-6
CASSAYSEQYF,TRBJ2-7,TRBV6-6
CASSPSGGRTDTQYF,TRBJ2-3,TRBV4-1
CASSPRNSYEQYF,TRBJ2-7,TRBV27
CASSTTEPYNSPLHF,TRBJ1-6,TRBV2
CASSNRNSYEQYF,TRBJ2-7,TRBV6-4
CASSLDLGGYRLDNEQFF,TRBJ2-1,TRBV5-6
CASTLLVAATYEQYF,TRBJ2-7,TRBV6-1
CASSPGQVNEKLFF,TRBJ1-4,TRBV14